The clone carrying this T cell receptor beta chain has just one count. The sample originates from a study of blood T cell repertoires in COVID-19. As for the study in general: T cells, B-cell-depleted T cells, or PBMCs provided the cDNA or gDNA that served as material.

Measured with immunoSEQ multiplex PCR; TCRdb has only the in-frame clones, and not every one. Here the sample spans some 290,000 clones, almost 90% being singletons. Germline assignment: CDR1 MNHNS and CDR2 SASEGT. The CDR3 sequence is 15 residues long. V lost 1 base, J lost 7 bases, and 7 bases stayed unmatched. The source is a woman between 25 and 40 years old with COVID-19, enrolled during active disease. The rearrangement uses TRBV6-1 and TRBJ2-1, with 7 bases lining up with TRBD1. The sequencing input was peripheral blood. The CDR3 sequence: CASSEGRGYPNEQFF. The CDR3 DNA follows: TGTGCCAGCAGTGAAGGCAGGGGGTATCCGAATGAGCAGTTCTTC.